A single sample is the source of the 17 T cell receptor beta chains below, sequenced in a study of post-analysis software for immune sequencing data. No antigen has been assigned to these receptors. Findings of the study overall: The five TRBV segments detected at higher frequency in patients than in controls included TRBV5-6, TRBV5-1 and TRBV20-1.

Tagging with unique molecular identifiers was a feature of the TCR beta cDNA libraries. TCRdb fed the PCR reads into MiXCR, producing one record per CDR3 protein. The sample yields a few hundred thousand distinct CDR3 sequences, about a third seen once. The source material was blood. These receptor sequences come from a girl aged 2 to 17 with multiple sclerosis.

This chain's CDR3 is CASSLQQGQSETQYF. CDR3 nucleotides: TGTGCCAGCAGCTTGCAACAGGGTCAGTCCGAGACCCAGTACTTC. The chain is built from TRBV7-9 and TRBJ2-5; the D gene is possibly TRBD1 (6 bases). Trimming removed 3 bases from V and 5 bases from J, with 16 bases in between. The CDR3 sequence is 15 residues long. Germline V gene data show CDR1 as SEHNR and CDR2 as FQNEAQ (reference sequence).

The CDR3 reads CASSSLAGGFTDTQYF. Written as DNA, the CDR3 is TGCGCCAGCAGCTCCCTAGCGGGGGGATTTACAGATACGCAGTATTTT. The rearrangement uses TRBV5-1 and TRBJ2-3; the match to TRBD2 covers 11 bases. V was clipped by 3 bases and J by 3 bases; unmatched bases: 6. The CDR3 runs to 16 residues. Germline-derived CDR1 and CDR2 are SGHRS and YFSETQ.

The chain recombines TRBV28 with TRBJ2-3, with 14 bases identical to TRBD2. V was clipped by 4 bases and J by 4 bases; unmatched bases: 4. CDR1 MDHEN and CDR2 SYDVKM come from the germline V gene. CDR3 length equals 16 residues. CDR3 sequence: CASSSVGLAGADTQYF. Written as DNA, the CDR3 is TGTGCCAGCAGTTCCGTGGGACTAGCGGGAGCAGATACGCAGTATTTT.

The chain has TRBV7-3 and TRBJ1-1; D may be TRBD1 (6 bases). In germline, CDR1 is SGHTA, CDR2 FQGTGA. CDR3 length: 14 residues. V was trimmed by 4 bases and J by 5 bases, leaving 14 bases between them. CDR3 DNA: TGTGCCAGCAGCTGGATGGGGGGCCGTACTGAAGCTTTCTTT. Amino acids: CASSWMGGRTEAFF.

The gene calls are TRBV10-2 and TRBJ1-6, with D uncertain. The CDR3 covers 13 residues. Germline assignment: CDR1 WSHSY and CDR2 SAAADI. V gave up 4 bases and J gave up 10 bases, with 11 bases separating them. This CDR3 reads CASSAQIGSPLHF. The CDR3 DNA is TGCGCCAGCAGTGCCCAAATCGGGTCACCCCTCCACTTT.

The gene calls are TRBV6-1 and TRBJ2-4; no reliable D call. This CDR3 contains 15 residues. Trimming stripped 5 bases from V and 0 bases from J, with 11 bases between. Germline CDR1 and CDR2: MNHNS and SASEGT. CDR3 loop: CASSHRSLAKNIQYF. DNA for the CDR3: TGTGCCAGCAGTCACCGGTCACTAGCCAAAAACATTCAGTACTTC.

The chain uses TRBV7-8 and TRBJ1-2; D is unresolved. V was pared by 4 bases and J by 3 bases, with 15 bases between. The CDR3 spans 15 residues. The V gene's germline CDR1 is SGHVS and CDR2 FQNEAQ. The CDR3 reads CASSSTPAGDYGYTF. The CDR3 nucleotides are TGTGCCAGCAGCTCCACCCCTGCAGGAGACTATGGCTACACCTTC.

The J gene is TRBJ1-1, the V gene TRBV18; the D gene is possibly TRBD1 (6 bases). V gave up 3 bases and J gave up 6 bases, with 11 bases separating them. The CDR3 loop spans 13 amino acids. In germline, CDR1 is KGHSH, CDR2 LQKENI. CDR3 sequence reads: CASSPGGWSEAFF. The CDR3 DNA sequence: TGTGCCAGCTCACCTGGGGGCTGGTCTGAAGCTTTCTTT.

This clonotype came up a few times. The chain has TRBV4-1 and TRBJ2-5; the D gene could be TRBD1 or TRBD2 (6 bases each). The CDR3 has 16 amino acids. The V gene's germline CDR1 is MGHRA and CDR2 YSYEKL. V was cut by 0 bases and J by 0 bases, with 11 bases left in between. The CDR3: CASSQDGGQNQETQYF. CDR3 sequence (DNA): TGCGCCAGCAGCCAAGACGGGGGACAAAACCAAGAGACCCAGTACTTC.

This clonotype has a handful of counts. This chain links TRBV28 with TRBJ1-2, with D possibly matching TRBD1 (6 bases). Deletions cut 5 bases from V and 7 bases from J, with 14 bases between. The germline gives CDR1 MDHEN, CDR2 SYDVKM. The CDR3 totals 13 residues. In nucleotides, the CDR3 is TGTGCCAGCAGTGGAGCTACAGGGTCTGGCTACACCTTC. This encodes CASSGATGSGYTF.

The gene calls are TRBV7-6 and TRBJ1-5; D remains unclear. The V end lost 5 bases, the J end lost 6 bases, and 11 bases lay between the germline ends. This CDR3 is 13 amino acids long. CDR1 is SGHVS and CDR2 is FNYEAQ in the germline V gene. CDR3 protein: CASSHNRSQPQHF. In DNA, the CDR3 is TGTGCCAGCAGCCACAATAGGAGTCAGCCCCAGCATTTT.

With regard to this clonotype: One junction end disagrees with the germline gene, perhaps due to a read error. This rearrangement joins TRBV6-1 to TRBJ1-2, with D perhaps matching TRBD1 (6 bases). There are 14 residues in the CDR3. Germline V gene data show CDR1 as MNHNS and CDR2 as SASEGT. The CDR3 bases are TGTGCCAGCAGTGGGGGAGACAGGAACTATGGCTACACTTTC. Residues: CASSGGDRNYGYTF.

This clonotype was seen more than once but under ten times. A much larger clone lies one base from this, so it may be a read error. This chain connects TRBV12-3 or TRBV12-4 to TRBJ2-5, with D maybe TRBD2 (5 bases). There are 13 residues in the CDR3. V lost 7 bases to trimming and J lost 11 bases, with 20 bases between them. The CDR3 sequence: CASTLGLPNEQYF. The CDR3 bases are TGTGCCAGCACCCTAGGACTCCCAAATGAGCAGTACTTC.

This clonotype was counted between two and nine times. CDR3 bases: TGTGCCAGCAGCCCCAACAGGGTTAACTATGGCTACACCTTC. It yields the protein CASSPNRVNYGYTF. The chain couples TRBV11-2 to TRBJ1-2, with D perhaps matching TRBD1 (6 bases). This CDR3 contains 14 residues. Germline V gene lookup returns CDR1 SGHAT and CDR2 FQNNGV. The V and J ends lost 5 bases and 1 base respectively, with 11 bases between them. Full variable domain (rest looked up from reference TRBV11-2 and TRBJ1-2): EAGVAQSPRYKIIEKRQSVAFWCNPISGHATLYWYQQILGQGPKLLIQFQNNGVVDDSQLPKDRFSAERLKGVDSTLKIQPAKLEDSAVYLCASSPNRVNYGYTFGSGTRLTVV.

The V call is TRBV5-1, the J call TRBJ2-5; a weak D match, TRBD2 (6 bases). V dropped 0 bases and J dropped 3 bases, with 12 bases sitting between them. The CDR3 has 15 amino acids. Germline assignment: CDR1 SGHRS and CDR2 YFSETQ. The DNA for the CDR3 is TGCGCCAGCAGCTTGGAAGGACTACGAGAAGAGACCCAGTACTTC. Translation gives CASSLEGLREETQYF.

The chain combines TRBV9 with TRBJ2-3; D unresolved. Looked up from germline, CDR1 is SGDLS and CDR2 is YYNGEE. This CDR3 comprises 16 residues. Trimming cost V 0 bases and J 4 bases, with 15 bases left between them. The CDR3 loop is CASSVGSAVWSDTQYF. The CDR3 region has the DNA TGTGCCAGCAGCGTAGGGAGTGCGGTTTGGTCAGATACGCAGTATTTT.

The chain has TRBV6-6 and TRBJ2-7, with 9 bases lining up with TRBD2. CDR1 and CDR2 from the germline V gene are MNHNY and SVGAGI (reference sequence). V shed 7 bases, J shed 0 bases, and the junction held 13 bases outside the gene matches. The CDR3 totals 17 residues. DNA for the CDR3: TGTGCCAGCACTCTAGCGGGGTCCAGCGTGAGCTCCTACGAGCAGTACTTC. This gives the protein CASTLAGSSVSSYEQYF.